The source of this T cell receptor beta chain is a study of T cell repertoires in cytomegalovirus infection. General observations from the study: The ex vivo response was dominated by HLA-C-restricted CMV-specific TCR beta clonotypes.

TCRdb processed the reads anew with MiXCR; each CDR3 protein has one entry. The repertoire holds some 920,000 distinct CDR3 sequences, with roughly a third as singletons. Germline V CDR1 and CDR2: LNHDA, SQIVND (reference sequence). The CDR3 runs to 15 residues. Deletions cut 3 bases from V and 4 bases from J, with 14 bases between. Notes on this clonotype: Antigen unknown.

The V gene is TRBV19, the J gene TRBJ2-3; the D call may be TRBD1 or TRBD2 (6 bases each). Specimen: cultured CD8+ T cells from PBMCs, collected from culture after CMV antigen stimulation. The sequence derives from a human donor in good health (CMV status not recorded). Some clones in this sample may be carry-over from other donors' samples. DNA for the CDR3: TGTGCCAGTAGTATCCGGGGGCGCTTCGCAGATACGCAGTATTTT. This encodes CASSIRGRFADTQYF.